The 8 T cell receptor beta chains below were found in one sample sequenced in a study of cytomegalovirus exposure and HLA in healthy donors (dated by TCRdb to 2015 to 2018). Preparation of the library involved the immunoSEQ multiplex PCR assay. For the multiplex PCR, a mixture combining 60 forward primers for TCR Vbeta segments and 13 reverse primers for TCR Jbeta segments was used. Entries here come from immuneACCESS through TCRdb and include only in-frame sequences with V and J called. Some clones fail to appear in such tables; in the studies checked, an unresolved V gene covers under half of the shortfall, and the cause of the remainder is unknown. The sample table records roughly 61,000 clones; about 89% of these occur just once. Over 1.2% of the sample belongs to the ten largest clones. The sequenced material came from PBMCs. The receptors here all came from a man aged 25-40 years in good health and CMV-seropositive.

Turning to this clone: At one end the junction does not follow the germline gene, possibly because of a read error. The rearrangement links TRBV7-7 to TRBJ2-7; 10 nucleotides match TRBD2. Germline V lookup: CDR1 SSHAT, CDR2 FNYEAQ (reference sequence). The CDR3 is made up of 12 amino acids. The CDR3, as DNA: TGTGCTAGCAGCTTAGCGGGAGGCGAGCAGTACTTC. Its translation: CASSLAGGEQYF.

The CDR3 region is CASVRSGNTIYF. In DNA, the CDR3 is TGTGCCAGCGTCAGATCTGGAAACACCATATATTTT. The chain joins TRBV9 to TRBJ1-3; no clear D gene. CDR3 length: 12 amino acids. The germline gives CDR1 SGDLS, CDR2 YYNGEE. Trimming left V 7 bases short and J 1 base short, with 6 bases between.

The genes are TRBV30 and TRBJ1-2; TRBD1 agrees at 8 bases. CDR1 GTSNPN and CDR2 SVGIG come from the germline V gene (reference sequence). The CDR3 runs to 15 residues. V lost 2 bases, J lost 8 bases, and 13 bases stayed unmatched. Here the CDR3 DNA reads TGTGCCTGGAGTTCAACATTGGGACAGGCTGGGGGCTACACCTTC. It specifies CAWSSTLGQAGGYTF.

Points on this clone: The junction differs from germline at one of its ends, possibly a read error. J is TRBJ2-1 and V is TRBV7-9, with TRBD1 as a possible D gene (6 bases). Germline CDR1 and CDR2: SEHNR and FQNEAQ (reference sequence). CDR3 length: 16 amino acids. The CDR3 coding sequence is TGTTCCAGCAGCTTAGCAGGGGATCTCTCCTACAATGAGCAGTTCTTC. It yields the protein CSSSLAGDLSYNEQFF.

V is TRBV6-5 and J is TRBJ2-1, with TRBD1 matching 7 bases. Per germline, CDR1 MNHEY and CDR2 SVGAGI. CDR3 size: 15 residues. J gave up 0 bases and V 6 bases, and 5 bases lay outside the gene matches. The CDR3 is CASSPTGSSYNEQFF. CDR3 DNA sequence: TGTGCCAGCAGCCCGACAGGGAGCTCCTACAATGAGCAGTTCTTC.

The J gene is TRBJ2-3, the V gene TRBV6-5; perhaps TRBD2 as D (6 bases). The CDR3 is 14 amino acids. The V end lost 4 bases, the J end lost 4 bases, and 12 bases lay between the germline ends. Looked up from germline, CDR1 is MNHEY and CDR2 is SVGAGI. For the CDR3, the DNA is TGTGCCAGCAGTTTTGGGGGGAGCGCAGATACGCAGTATTTT. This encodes CASSFGGSADTQYF.

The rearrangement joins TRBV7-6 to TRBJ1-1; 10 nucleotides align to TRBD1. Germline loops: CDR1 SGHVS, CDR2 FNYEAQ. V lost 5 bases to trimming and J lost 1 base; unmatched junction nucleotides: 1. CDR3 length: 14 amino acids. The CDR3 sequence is CASSRTGGNTEAFF. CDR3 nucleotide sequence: TGTGCCAGCAGCCGGACAGGGGGGAACACTGAAGCTTTCTTT. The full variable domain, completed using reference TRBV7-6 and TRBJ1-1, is GAGVSQSPRYKVTKRGQDVALRCDPISGHVSLYWYRQALGQGPEFLTYFNYEAQQDKSGLPNDRFSAERPEGSISTLTIQRTEQRDSAMYRCASSRTGGNTEAFFGQGTRLTVV.

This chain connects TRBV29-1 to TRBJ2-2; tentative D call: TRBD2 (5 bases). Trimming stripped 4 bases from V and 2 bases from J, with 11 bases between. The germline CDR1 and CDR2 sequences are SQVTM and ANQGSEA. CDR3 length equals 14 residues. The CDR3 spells CSVGISANTGELFF. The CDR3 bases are TGCAGCGTTGGGATTAGCGCTAACACCGGGGAGCTGTTTTTT.